The 25 T cell receptor beta chains below all came from one sample that was sequenced in a study of T cell responses to AZD1222 COVID-19 vaccine (dated by TCRdb to the early 2020s). Library method: the immunoSEQ multiplex PCR assay. Entries here come from immuneACCESS through TCRdb and include only in-frame sequences with V and J called. Some clones fail to appear in such tables; in the studies checked, an unresolved V gene covers under half of the shortfall, and the cause of the remainder is unknown. The sample table shows over 100,000 clones, and 70% to 90% are seen once. The ten largest clones capture 2.4% of the sample. The time point label here, explained by the study, means: baseline before first vaccination. Sequenced here: peripheral blood, sampled on day 0 of AZD1222 vaccination. These receptors came from an adult in good health.

The CDR3 loop is CASSYRDRGNSPLHF. In DNA form, the CDR3 reads TGTGCCAGCAGCTACCGGGACAGGGGCAATTCACCCCTCCACTTT. The J gene is TRBJ1-6, the V gene TRBV7-3, with TRBD1 matching 10 bases. CDR3 size: 15 residues. V gave up 4 bases and J gave up 7 bases; unmatched junction bases: 4. The germline V gene has CDR1 SGHTA and CDR2 FQGTGA.

The chain recombines TRBV19 with TRBJ1-5, with a weak D call TRBD1 (6 bases). The germline V and J ends were trimmed by 7 bases and 1 base, with 17 bases remaining between them. This CDR3 region has 16 residues. CDR1 LNHDA and CDR2 SQIVND come from the germline V gene (reference sequence). The CDR3 region has the DNA TGTGCCAGTACTCTCATACAGGGAGGGAGCAATCAGCCCCAGCATTTT. It encodes CASTLIQGGSNQPQHF.

V gene TRBV4-2 combines with J gene TRBJ2-3; no reliable D call. Trimming removed 1 base from V and 1 base from J, with 12 bases in between. CDR1 LGHNA and CDR2 YNFKEQ come from the germline V gene. The CDR3 has 16 amino acids. The CDR3 DNA is TGTGCCAGCAGCCAAGGGACCCCCGTAGGCACAGATACGCAGTATTTT. It translates to CASSQGTPVGTDTQYF.

The chain employs TRBV28 and TRBJ1-2; the D is unclear. The CDR3 covers 15 residues. CDR1 MDHEN and CDR2 SYDVKM come from the germline V gene. The V and J ends lost 2 bases and 0 bases respectively, with 10 bases between them. The CDR3 here is CASSLGRTTNYGYTF. The CDR3 nucleotides are TGTGCCAGCAGTTTAGGCCGGACTACTAACTATGGCTACACCTTC.

CDR3 loop: CASSRGTGETQYF. The CDR3 region has the DNA TGTGCCAGCAGTAGAGGGACAGGGGAGACCCAGTACTTC. The genes are TRBV27 and TRBJ2-5; 9 nucleotides line up with TRBD1. The CDR3 covers 13 residues. V trimming: 5 bases; J trimming: 5 bases; junction bases outside the gene matches: 3. Germline lookup yields CDR1 MNHEY and CDR2 SMNVEV (reference sequence).

The chain carries TRBV7-3 and TRBJ2-1, with 9 bases aligning to TRBD2. The length of the CDR3 is 17 residues. CDR1 is SGHTA, CDR2 FQGTGA, per germline. With V trimmed by 1 base and J by 6 bases, 10 bases remained unmatched. CDR3 amino acids: CASSLSDAGGPFNEQFF. CDR3 sequence (DNA): TGTGCCAGCAGCTTAAGTGATGCGGGAGGGCCTTTCAATGAGCAGTTCTTC.

The chain combines TRBV10-3 with TRBJ1-2; the match to TRBD1 covers 8 bases. CDR1 and CDR2 (germline): ENHRY, SYGVKD. This CDR3 has 14 amino acids. Unmatched junction bases numbered 6, after V lost 2 bases and J lost 7 bases. Written as DNA, the CDR3 is TGTGCCATCAGTGAGCCTCCAGGGGGCAGTGGCTACACCTTC. As protein: CAISEPPGGSGYTF.

This clone was seen only once. The gene calls are TRBV20-1 and TRBJ1-1; D might be TRBD1 (6 bases). This CDR3 is built from 11 residues. The germline V gene has CDR1 DFQATT and CDR2 SNEGSKA (reference sequence). In DNA, the CDR3 is TGCAGCATAAGGTACAGGGCCGAAGCTTTCTTT. Its translation: CSIRYRAEAFF.

The J gene is TRBJ2-5, the V gene TRBV28, with D possibly being TRBD1 or TRBD2 (5 bases each). Germline values: CDR1 MDHEN, CDR2 SYDVKM. The CDR3 has 14 amino acids. V lost 5 bases to trimming and J lost 5 bases, with 15 bases between them. Written as DNA, the CDR3 is TGTGCCAGCAGTGAAGTTGAGGGGCTCGAGACCCAGTACTTC. Translated, it gives CASSEVEGLETQYF.

The rearrangement links TRBV10-3 to TRBJ1-1, with D possibly TRBD1 on 5 matching bases. Germline V CDR1 and CDR2: ENHRY, SYGVKD. This CDR3 is built from 15 residues. The ends were cut back, 6 bases at V and 1 base at J, with 15 bases in the middle. DNA of the CDR3: TGTGCCATCAGACCCATGGGGCAGTCGAACACTGAAGCTTTCTTT. Its translation is CAIRPMGQSNTEAFF.

This clone was observed a single time. DNA of the CDR3: TGTGCCAGCAGCGCCGGGACCGGGGAGCTGTTTTTT. Translation: CASSAGTGELFF. This sequence joins TRBV7-9 and TRBJ2-2; D is uncertain. V lost 5 bases to trimming and J lost 5 bases, with 6 bases between them. The CDR3 is 12 residues long. Germline assignment: CDR1 SEHNR and CDR2 FQNEAQ (reference sequence).

The chain carries TRBV5-5 and TRBJ1-5; D is perhaps TRBD1 (5 bases). Trimming removed 4 bases from V and 2 bases from J, with 10 bases in between. CDR1 and CDR2 from the germline V gene are SGHKS and YYEKEE (reference sequence). The CDR3 totals 14 residues. The CDR3 here is CASSLRDGNQPQHF. The CDR3 bases are TGTGCCAGCAGCCTCCGGGACGGCAATCAGCCCCAGCATTTT. Drawing the rest from reference TRBV5-5 and TRBJ1-5, the complete variable domain is DAGVTQSPTHLIKTRGQQVTLRCSPISGHKSVSWYQQVLGQGPQFIFQYYEKEERGRGNFPDRFSARQFPNYSSELNVNALLLGDSALYLCASSLRDGNQPQHFGDGTRLSIL.

The genes are TRBV5-6 and TRBJ2-2; a possible D gene is TRBD1 (5 bases). CDR3 size: 16 residues. Germline V gene lookup returns CDR1 SGHDT and CDR2 YYEEEE. The V gene lost 1 base and the J gene lost 7 bases, with 17 bases spanning the gap. The CDR3, as DNA: TGTGCCAGCAGCTTGCGGCAGGGCAAAAGGAACGGGGAGCTGTTTTTT. Amino acids: CASSLRQGKRNGELFF.

The chain joins TRBV3-1 (or the pseudogene TRBV3-2) to TRBJ2-3, with D perhaps TRBD2 (5 bases). Germline V gene lookup returns CDR1 LGHDT and CDR2 YNNKEL (reference sequence). This CDR3 has 14 residues. V was shortened by 2 bases and J by 6 bases, with 12 bases between the two germline ends. The CDR3, as DNA: TGTGCCAGCAGCCAAAGGACTTCGGCGGATACGCAGTATTTT. Translation gives CASSQRTSADTQYF.

The chain has TRBV28 and TRBJ2-1; TRBD2 agrees at 16 bases. The CDR3 is made up of 20 amino acids. Germline CDR1 and CDR2: MDHEN and SYDVKM. Germline trimming cut 7 bases from V and 2 bases from J; bases unmatched to any gene: 14. CDR3 coding DNA: TGTGCCAGCACCCATTATACCGGGGGACTAGCGGGAGGGGCCTACAATGAGCAGTTCTTC. Translated, it gives CASTHYTGGLAGGAYNEQFF.

J is TRBJ1-2 and V is TRBV7-2, with a tentative D call TRBD1 (6 bases). Per germline, CDR1 SGHTA and CDR2 FQGNSA. The CDR3 contains 17 residues. The V gene lost 7 bases and the J gene lost 2 bases, with 23 bases spanning the gap. The CDR3, as DNA: TGTGCCAGCATTCCCGCGCGTCCAGGGGAGTTCAACTATGGCTACACCTTC. It specifies CASIPARPGEFNYGYTF. The variable domain in full, completed from reference TRBV7-2 and TRBJ1-2, reads GAGVSQSPSNKVTEKGKDVELRCDPISGHTALYWYRQSLGQGLEFLIYFQGNSAPDKSGLPSDRFSAERTGGSVSTLTIQRTQQEDSAVYLCASIPARPGEFNYGYTFGSGTRLTVV.

The CDR3 protein is CASSQVGSYSGNTIYF. The CDR3 nucleotides read TGTGCCAGCAGCCAAGTGGGCAGCTACTCTGGAAACACCATATATTTT. V is TRBV14 and J is TRBJ1-3; D uncertain. Germline CDR1 is SGHDN and CDR2 is FVKESK. The V and J ends lost 1 base and 0 bases respectively, with 10 bases between them. There are 16 residues in the CDR3.

In this sample, this clone turned up a few times. V and J are TRBV28 and TRBJ1-6; D might be TRBD1 (5 bases). The CDR3 has 15 amino acids. Germline V CDR1 and CDR2: MDHEN, SYDVKM. V lost 6 bases and J lost 8, with 17 bases in between. CDR3 nucleotides: TGTGCCAGCAGGGGAGAAACCGGGGACCATTCACCCCTCCACTTT. Its translation: CASRGETGDHSPLHF.

V usage is TRBV19 and J usage is TRBJ2-7, with unresolved D. Trimming removed 5 bases at V and 2 bases at J, with 7 bases between. The V gene's germline CDR1 is LNHDA and CDR2 SQIVND (reference sequence). This CDR3 is 12 amino acids long. The CDR3 DNA sequence: TGTGCCAGTAGTTCGGAAGCCTACGAGCAGTACTTC. Translating gives CASSSEAYEQYF.

V and J are TRBV6-4 and TRBJ2-1, with TRBD2 identical over 9 bases. The CDR3 spans 15 residues. CDR1 and CDR2 (germline): MRHNA, SNTAGT. With V trimmed by 9 bases and J by 1 base, 7 bases remained unmatched. CDR3: CASALLAGSYNEQFF. The DNA of the CDR3 is TGTGCCAGTGCACTACTAGCGGGTTCCTACAATGAGCAGTTCTTC.

The V gene is TRBV28, the J gene TRBJ2-7; the match to TRBD2 covers 9 bases. J was trimmed by 3 bases and V by 6 bases; bases with no gene match: 9. Per the germline V gene, CDR1 is MDHEN and CDR2 is SYDVKM. The CDR3 sequence is 15 residues long. The CDR3 coding sequence is TGTGCCAGCAGCCCAACCGGGACTAGCAACTACGAGCAGTACTTC. It translates to CASSPTGTSNYEQYF. The full variable domain, its missing parts supplied by reference TRBV28 and TRBJ2-7, is DVKVTQSSRYLVKRTGEKVFLECVQDMDHENMFWYRQDPGLGLRLIYFSYDVKMKEKGDIPEGYSVSREKKERFSLILESASTNQTSMYLCASSPTGTSNYEQYFGPGTRLTVT.

The chain joins TRBV10-2 to TRBJ1-6; TRBD1 aligns across 12 bases. The CDR3 has 17 amino acids. CDR1 and CDR2 (germline): WSHSY, SAAADI. J lost 10 bases, V lost 4 bases, and 11 bases had no gene match. In DNA, the CDR3 is TGCGCCAGCAGTGGGCCGGGACAGGGGGCAGTTGGGTCACCCCTCCACTTT. Protein product: CASSGPGQGAVGSPLHF.

V and J are TRBV13 and TRBJ2-5, with 8 bases identical to TRBD1. The CDR3 spans 15 residues. V lost 4 bases to trimming and J lost 5 bases; unmatched junction nucleotides: 9. Germline V lookup: CDR1 PRHDT, CDR2 FYEKMQ (reference sequence). CDR3: CASSSRTGRGETQYF. The CDR3, as DNA: TGTGCCAGCAGCTCGAGGACAGGGCGAGGGGAGACCCAGTACTTC.

This clone was seen a few times. The CDR3 region has the DNA TGTGCCAGCAATGGTTTCAGGGGGACCTACGAGCAGTACTTC. Residues: CASNGFRGTYEQYF. The chain carries TRBV28 and TRBJ2-7; 7 nucleotides line up with TRBD1. The CDR3 spans 14 residues. V was clipped by 7 bases and J by 2 bases; unmatched bases: 8. Germline V gives CDR1 MDHEN, CDR2 SYDVKM.

This rearrangement joins TRBV2 to TRBJ2-3; D is tentatively TRBD1 or TRBD2 (5 bases each). V was trimmed by 7 bases and J by 4 bases, leaving 18 bases between them. Germline V gene data show CDR1 as SNHLY and CDR2 as FYNNEI. The CDR3 has 15 amino acids. The CDR3 sequence is CASIPGPSRPDTQYF. CDR3 sequence (DNA): TGTGCCAGCATCCCGGGACCATCAAGACCAGATACGCAGTATTTT.